This TCR beta chain was sequenced in a study of shared clonotypes between healthy human individuals. CDR1 and CDR2 from the germline V gene are MGHRA and YSYEKL. Trimming shortened V by 1 base and J by 9 bases, and 18 bases separated the two germline ends. The CDR3 runs to 15 residues. General study points: Non-shared clonotypes were found to have lower generation probabilities than the clonotypes that were shared by all four of the sorted-subset donors.

With respect to this clone: Antigen specificity is unknown.

Terminally differentiated effector memory CD45RA+ cells were excluded by CCR7 positive selection of CD45RO-negative cells. Nashville, Tennessee was home to all donors, each a Caucasian adult. The study ran the assay at deep level. Per the study methods: ImmunoSEQ output lacked quality scores and full-length reads, limiting matched filtering. The table came from immunoSEQ multiplex PCR; TCRdb's copy has only in-frame clones and leaves some out. V and J calls and clone size come straight from that table; D and trimming were deduced from the DNA. The repertoire has some 2,000,000 clones, 85% to 95% of them found once; the top ten carry about 1.1%.

The sequencing sample was made of naive CD8+ T cells sorted from blood. The chain is built from TRBV4-1 and TRBJ2-5; D is unresolved. This clonotype was sampled from a young man in good health. Here the CDR3 reads CASSQVRPPGWAQYF. CDR3 sequence (DNA): TGCGCCAGCAGCCAAGTACGCCCCCCCGGGTGGGCCCAGTACTTC.